Below are 18 T cell receptor beta chains sequenced from a single sample in a study of OX40 agonist ivuxolimab in advanced cancers. Produced via immunoSEQ multiplex PCR; TCRdb's table is partial and in-frame only. The sample shows 90,000 to 150,000 clones, 75% to 90% of them seen only once. Specimen: CD4+ or CD8+ T cells sorted from blood, collected in a trial of the OX40 agonist ivuxolimab. The receptors were sampled from an adult with an advanced solid tumor such as melanoma, head and neck, liver or kidney cancer.

This chain joins TRBV5-4 and TRBJ2-5; D not certain. Between the trimmed V and J ends, which lost 1 base and 4 bases, there was a span of 5 bases. Germline V CDR1 and CDR2: SGHNT, YYREEE (reference sequence). The CDR3 is 12 residues long. CDR3 bases: TGTGCCAGCAGCTTGTACGGAGAGACCCAGTACTTC. Amino acid sequence: CASSLYGETQYF.

This clone has more than one count but fewer than ten. V gene TRBV7-2 combines with J gene TRBJ1-2; D is possibly TRBD1 (6 bases). V dropped 6 bases and J dropped 7 bases, with 24 bases sitting between them. Germline CDR1 is SGHTA and CDR2 is FQGNSA. The CDR3 is 16 residues long. The CDR3 sequence is CASSFSSGDLPGGYTF. In DNA, the CDR3 is TGTGCCAGCAGTTTTTCTTCAGGGGACCTGCCGGGTGGCTACACCTTC.

The chain is built from TRBV11-2 and TRBJ2-5, with TRBD1 matching over 7 bases. The CDR3 is 15 residues long. CDR1 is SGHAT and CDR2 is FQNNGV in the germline V gene. V lost 1 base and J lost 7; bases outside the gene matches: 9. The chain's CDR3 is CASSLGATGLGTQYF. The CDR3 DNA reads as TGTGCCAGCAGCTTAGGGGCGACAGGGCTGGGGACCCAGTACTTC.

The J gene is TRBJ2-5, the V gene TRBV5-4, with no clear D. Trimming removed 2 bases from V and 1 base from J, with 6 bases in between. The V gene's germline CDR1 is SGHNT and CDR2 YYREEE (reference sequence). The CDR3 spans 13 residues. The CDR3 region has the DNA TGTGCCAGCAGCTTTCAAGGCCAAGAGACCCAGTACTTC. It translates to CASSFQGQETQYF.

Only one count was recorded for this clone. This rearrangement joins TRBV15 to TRBJ1-4; possibly TRBD1 for D (6 bases). Trimming took off 0 bases at V and 7 bases at J, with 9 bases between the two ends. The CDR3 loop spans 14 amino acids. Germline V CDR1 and CDR2: LNHNV, YYDKDF (reference sequence). The CDR3 nucleotides are TGTGCCACCAGCAGAGACAGGGGAGCTGAAAAACTGTTTTTT. It is translated as CATSRDRGAEKLFF.

The chain is built from TRBV7-6 and TRBJ1-4, with D possibly TRBD1 on 5 matching bases. V was trimmed by 1 base and J by 6 bases, leaving 15 bases between them. The CDR3 is 16 amino acids. The germline V gene encodes CDR1 SGHVS and CDR2 FNYEAQ. CDR3 in DNA: TGTGCCAGCAGCTTAGGTCCCCCGGGGGGAGATGAAAAACTGTTTTTT. This gives the protein CASSLGPPGGDEKLFF.

This chain connects TRBV7-2 to TRBJ2-5, with 10 bases aligning to TRBD1. V dropped 1 base and J dropped 3; count of bases not matched to a gene: 14. CDR1 is SGHTA and CDR2 is FQGNSA in the germline V gene. There are 19 residues in the CDR3. The CDR3 DNA is TGTGCCAGCAGCTTAGTCCCATCCCCGGGACAGGGGATGGAAGAGACCCAGTACTTC. It specifies CASSLVPSPGQGMEETQYF. Filled out from reference TRBV7-2 and TRBJ2-5, the complete variable domain reads GAGVSQSPSNKVTEKGKDVELRCDPISGHTALYWYRQSLGQGLEFLIYFQGNSAPDKSGLPSDRFSAERTGGSVSTLTIQRTQQEDSAVYLCASSLVPSPGQGMEETQYFGPGTRLLVL.

The CDR3 here is CASSPTQGAGGYTF. For the CDR3, the DNA is TGTGCCAGCAGTCCTACCCAGGGGGCTGGTGGCTACACCTTC. The genes are TRBV6-5 and TRBJ1-2; 8 bases line up with TRBD1. The CDR3 sequence is 14 residues long. The junction had 9 bases not matched to a gene; V was cut back by 5 bases and J by 7 bases. Per germline, CDR1 MNHEY and CDR2 SVGAGI.

The J gene is TRBJ2-5, the V gene TRBV11-3; 13 positions agree with TRBD2. The V segment lost 5 bases and the J segment 2 bases; nucleotides outside the gene matches: 2. The germline gives CDR1 SGHNT, CDR2 YENEEA. The CDR3 spans 15 residues. Written as DNA, the CDR3 is TGTGCCAGCAGCATGACTAGCGGGGGGCAAGAGACCCAGTACTTC. It translates to CASSMTSGGQETQYF.

The chain has TRBV28 and TRBJ1-5, with D possibly TRBD1 on 6 matching bases. The CDR3 length is 16 residues. The germline V gene encodes CDR1 MDHEN and CDR2 SYDVKM. Trimming cost V 6 bases and J 3 bases, with 18 bases left between them. As DNA, the CDR3 is TGTGCCAGCAGGTCCTTCGGGGGCAGTCACAATCAGCCCCAGCATTTT. Protein product: CASRSFGGSHNQPQHF.

The chain links TRBV5-4 to TRBJ1-6; 8 positions agree with TRBD1. Germline assignment: CDR1 SGHNT and CDR2 YYREEE (reference sequence). Germline trimming cut 4 bases from V and 4 bases from J; bases unmatched to any gene: 10. The CDR3 is made up of 17 amino acids. This chain's CDR3 is CASSIGTGLSYNSPLHF. CDR3 nucleotide sequence: TGTGCCAGCAGCATCGGGACAGGCCTGAGTTATAATTCACCCCTCCACTTT.

The genes are TRBV19 and TRBJ2-1; 11 bases fit TRBD2. The germline gives CDR1 LNHDA, CDR2 SQIVND (reference sequence). This CDR3 is built from 16 residues. The ends lost 3 bases at V and 2 bases at J; junction bases unmatched: 3. CDR3 sequence (DNA): TGTGCCAGTAGTATTTATAGCGGGGGGGCCTACAATGAGCAGTTCTTC. This gives the protein CASSIYSGGAYNEQFF.

This sequence joins TRBV18 and TRBJ2-7; unclear D gene. V lost 7 bases to trimming and J lost 5 bases, with 21 bases between them. In germline, CDR1 is KGHSH, CDR2 LQKENI. The CDR3 has 15 amino acids. CDR3 coding DNA: TGTGCCAGCTTAGCAAGTTCAGGACGGGCTAACGAGCAGTACTTC. Its translation is CASLASSGRANEQYF.

V is TRBV19 and J is TRBJ2-2; D perhaps matches TRBD1 (6 bases). Trimming took off 7 bases at V and 1 base at J, with 19 bases between the two ends. The CDR3 is 17 amino acids. Germline V gene data show CDR1 as LNHDA and CDR2 as SQIVND (reference sequence). The CDR3 loop is CASTDPRGELNTGELFF. The DNA of the CDR3 is TGTGCCAGTACCGACCCCAGGGGCGAGTTGAACACCGGGGAGCTGTTTTTT.

V and J are TRBV7-9 and TRBJ1-2; no reliable D call. Trimming removed 1 base from V and 7 bases from J, with 13 bases in between. The germline gives CDR1 SEHNR, CDR2 FQNEAQ (reference sequence). CDR3 size: 14 residues. The CDR3 is CASSLEGPWGGYTF. For the CDR3, the DNA is TGTGCCAGCAGCTTAGAAGGGCCCTGGGGTGGCTACACCTTC.

This rearrangement joins TRBV19 to TRBJ1-5; a possible D gene is TRBD1 (6 bases). This CDR3 is built from 13 residues. Trimming cost V 8 bases and J 6 bases, with 14 bases left between them. CDR1 is LNHDA, CDR2 SQIVND, per germline (reference sequence). The CDR3 DNA sequence: TGTGCCAGTGCAGACAGGACCGGTCAGCCCCAGCATTTT. Amino acids: CASADRTGQPQHF.

The gene calls are TRBV27 and TRBJ1-3, with 7 bases identical to TRBD1. Germline lookup yields CDR1 MNHEY and CDR2 SMNVEV (reference sequence). V was pared by 6 bases and J by 0 bases, with 8 bases of the junction left unmatched. The CDR3 sequence is 16 residues long. The CDR3 reads CASRATGLSSGNTIYF. CDR3 nucleotides: TGTGCCAGCAGGGCGACAGGGCTGAGCTCTGGAAACACCATATATTTT.

The V and J genes are TRBV5-1 and TRBJ2-7; D may be TRBD1 (5 bases). The CDR3 is made up of 17 amino acids. With 4 bases removed from V and 6 bases from J, the gap between germline ends came to 26 bases. Germline lookup yields CDR1 SGHRS and CDR2 YFSETQ. The CDR3 nucleotides read TGCGCCAGCAGCCCGAGAACGCCAGGGCTGGGGATCGGCGAGCAGTACTTC. Protein: CASSPRTPGLGIGEQYF.